Listed here are 30 T cell receptor beta chains from one sample, sequenced in a study of CD8 T cells in ankylosing spondylitis. TCRdb fed the 5' RACE reads into MiXCR, producing one record per CDR3 protein. This repertoire shows roughly 150,000 distinct CDR3 sequences, roughly 6.6% found once; its top ten account for about an eighth. Sequencing was performed on blood, either unsorted or a sorted T cell fraction (not recorded which). Receptors originate from a female donor with ankylosing spondylitis or in good health (not recorded which).

This clonotype was seen repeatedly, ten times or more. The V gene is TRBV4-3, the J gene TRBJ2-1; 7 nucleotides match TRBD2. The germline gives CDR1 LGHNA, CDR2 YSLEER. CDR3 length: 14 amino acids. J lost 6 bases, V lost 7 bases, and 9 bases had no gene match. CDR3 nucleotide sequence: TGCGCCAGCACCCCCGGGACTAACGCCAATGAGCAGTTCTTC. Translation gives CASTPGTNANEQFF.

This clonotype was seen at least ten times. The V and J genes are TRBV4-1 and TRBJ2-2; the D gene is possibly TRBD2 (5 bases). The CDR3 loop spans 14 amino acids. The V gene's germline CDR1 is MGHRA and CDR2 YSYEKL. The ends were cut back, 4 bases at V and 1 base at J, with 7 bases in the middle. CDR3 nucleotides: TGCGCCAGCAGCCCCGGGATGAACACCGGGGAGCTGTTTTTT. It yields the protein CASSPGMNTGELFF.

This clonotype has at least ten counts. The chain carries TRBV11-3 and TRBJ2-3; TRBD1 might be the D (6 bases). V lost 5 bases, J lost 2 bases, and 14 bases lay in between. The CDR3 runs to 15 residues. Germline values: CDR1 SGHNT, CDR2 YENEEA. Here the CDR3 reads CASSPGGGPTDTQYF. In nucleotides, the CDR3 is TGTGCCAGCAGCCCCGGTGGGGGCCCCACAGATACGCAGTATTTT.

This clonotype appeared many times. The chain links TRBV18 to TRBJ2-5, with unresolved D. Germline-derived CDR1 and CDR2 are KGHSH and LQKENI. The CDR3 is made up of 13 amino acids. Trimming left V 2 bases short and J 5 bases short, with 9 bases between. The CDR3 loop reads CASSPYVEETQYF. The CDR3 nucleotides read TGTGCCAGCTCACCATACGTCGAGGAGACCCAGTACTTC.

This rearrangement joins TRBV5-1 to TRBJ2-2; TRBD1 is a possible D gene (6 bases). V was pared by 4 bases and J by 0 bases, with 10 bases between. Germline loops: CDR1 SGHRS, CDR2 YFSETQ. The CDR3 runs 15 residues. This chain's CDR3 is CASSRWDTNTGELFF. The CDR3 DNA follows: TGCGCCAGCAGCCGATGGGACACGAACACCGGGGAGCTGTTTTTT.

This clonotype has at least ten counts. V is TRBV5-1 and J is TRBJ1-2, with a tentative D call TRBD1 (5 bases). CDR3 length: 13 residues. Germline values: CDR1 SGHRS, CDR2 YFSETQ. The V end was cut by 0 bases, the J end by 3 bases, with 6 bases between. The DNA of the CDR3 is TGCGCCAGCAGCTTGGTCAGGGACTATGGCTACACCTTC. It yields the protein CASSLVRDYGYTF.

This clonotype was found a few times. The CDR3 protein is CASRGTSGMRDTQYF. CDR3 coding DNA: TGTGCCAGCAGGGGGACTAGCGGGATGAGAGATACGCAGTATTTT. The chain has TRBV7-2 and TRBJ2-3; 13 bases map to TRBD2. V dropped 6 bases and J dropped 5; count of bases not matched to a gene: 5. Per the germline V gene, CDR1 is SGHTA and CDR2 is FQGNSA. The CDR3 loop spans 15 amino acids.

In its sample, this clonotype was seen many times. J is TRBJ2-5 and V is TRBV5-1, with D perhaps TRBD1 (5 bases). Trimming took 4 bases from V and 5 from J, leaving 12 bases between them. Germline CDR1 is SGHRS and CDR2 is YFSETQ. The CDR3 contains 13 residues. Here the CDR3 reads CASSTRVEETQYF. The CDR3, as DNA: TGCGCCAGCAGCACCAGGGTGGAGGAGACCCAGTACTTC.

This clonotype occurred many times. The chain links TRBV18 to TRBJ1-1, with D hard to call. Looked up from germline, CDR1 is KGHSH and CDR2 is LQKENI. V lost 0 bases and J lost 11, with 16 bases in between. This CDR3 region has 14 residues. The CDR3 spells CASSPPASRSRAFF. The CDR3 bases are TGTGCCAGCTCACCACCGGCGAGTCGAAGTCGGGCTTTCTTT.

This chain connects TRBV28 to TRBJ2-7; tentative D call: TRBD1 (8 bases). There are 14 residues in the CDR3. Looked up from germline, CDR1 is MDHEN and CDR2 is SYDVKM. Deletions cut 7 bases from V and 2 bases from J, with 15 bases between. The CDR3 is CASTYRGGAYEQYF. CDR3 coding DNA: TGTGCCAGCACCTACAGGGGGGGTGCCTACGAGCAGTACTTC.

Regarding this clonotype: This may arise from a read error, as a much more abundant clone is one base away. The chain is built from TRBV2 and TRBJ2-3, with 10 nucleotides matching TRBD2. CDR1 and CDR2 (germline): SNHLY, FYNNEI. The CDR3 covers 18 residues. CDR3 protein: CTSSLRSGGLLGTDTQYF. Written as DNA, the CDR3 is TGTACCAGCAGTTTGCGTAGCGGGGGGCTTCTGGGCACAGATACGCAGTATTTT.

This clonotype was seen repeatedly, ten times or more. The rearrangement links TRBV3-1 to TRBJ2-4; 7 nucleotides align to TRBD2. Germline V lookup: CDR1 LGHDT, CDR2 YNNKEL (reference sequence). The trim removed 4 bases at V and 6 bases at J, leaving 12 bases unmatched. The CDR3 has 16 residues. The CDR3 sequence is CASSPSEGRGTNIQYF. For the CDR3, the DNA is TGTGCCAGCAGCCCCAGTGAGGGGCGGGGGACAAACATTCAGTACTTC.

This clonotype was picked up many times. This sequence joins TRBV20-1 and TRBJ2-2; 7 bases align to TRBD1. V trimming: 4 bases; J trimming: 0 bases; junction bases outside the gene matches: 5. This CDR3 is built from 15 residues. The germline V gene encodes CDR1 DFQATT and CDR2 SNEGSKA (reference sequence). CDR3 nucleotides: TGCAGTGCTAAGGACAGGCGCGCGAACACCGGGGAGCTGTTTTTT. Amino acids: CSAKDRRANTGELFF.

This clonotype was picked up many times. V usage is TRBV20-1 and J usage is TRBJ2-7; unclear D gene. Trimming removed 1 base at V and 5 bases at J, with 3 bases between. CDR3 length: 10 residues. CDR1 is DFQATT and CDR2 is SNEGSKA in the germline V gene (reference sequence). CDR3 loop: CSARADEQYF. CDR3 DNA: TGCAGTGCTAGAGCCGACGAGCAGTACTTC.

Many counts were recorded for this clonotype. The genes are TRBV4-2 and TRBJ2-3; 13 nucleotides match TRBD2. This CDR3 region has 17 residues. CDR1 and CDR2 (germline): LGHNA, YNFKEQ. The junction had 6 bases not matched to a gene; V was cut back by 0 bases and J by 6 bases. The CDR3 region is CASSQELAGGPSDTQYF. In DNA, the CDR3 is TGTGCCAGCAGCCAAGAACTAGCGGGGGGGCCATCCGATACGCAGTATTTT.

This clonotype was seen ten or more times. The V gene is TRBV20-1, the J gene TRBJ2-7; D is ambiguous. Trimming took 1 base from V and 2 from J, leaving 6 bases between them. CDR1 is DFQATT, CDR2 SNEGSKA, per germline (reference sequence). The CDR3 has 12 amino acids. For the CDR3, the DNA is TGCAGTGCTAGAGCCCGCCCCTACGAGCAGTACTTC. This codes for CSARARPYEQYF.

The table lists this clonotype with a few counts. CDR3 sequence reads: CASSLGDSIYGYTF. The CDR3 nucleotides are TGTGCCAGCAGCTTAGGGGATTCGATCTATGGCTACACCTTC. The chain combines TRBV11-2 with TRBJ1-2; D is uncertain. This CDR3 region has 14 residues. CDR1 and CDR2 from the germline V gene are SGHAT and FQNNGV. Trimming shortened V by 1 base and J by 4 bases, and 10 bases separated the two germline ends.

This clonotype occurred many times. The rearrangement uses TRBV4-2 and TRBJ2-7; no reliable D call. V gave up 0 bases and J gave up 4 bases, with 7 bases separating them. The CDR3 loop spans 13 amino acids. Germline V gene sequence: CDR1 LGHNA, CDR2 YNFKEQ. The CDR3 loop is CASSQESTYEQYF. In DNA, the CDR3 is TGTGCCAGCAGCCAAGAATCTACGTACGAGCAGTACTTC.

This clonotype has ten or more counts. The gene calls are TRBV24-1 and TRBJ2-2; TRBD1 agrees at 7 bases. The germline V gene encodes CDR1 KGHDR and CDR2 SFDVKD. This CDR3 has 16 amino acids. After removal of 4 bases from V and 1 base from J, the junction contained 5 bases not matched to a gene. The CDR3 DNA reads TGTGCCACCAGTGACCTGCGACAGGGGAACACCGGGGAGCTGTTTTTT. It yields the protein CATSDLRQGNTGELFF.

This clonotype was detected many times. The chain has TRBV20-1 and TRBJ2-1; tentative D call: TRBD1 (7 bases). V was trimmed by 2 bases and J by 3 bases, leaving 17 bases between them. The length of the CDR3 is 16 residues. Germline lookup yields CDR1 DFQATT and CDR2 SNEGSKA (reference sequence). CDR3 sequence reads: CSARLAGGGLYNEQFF. The CDR3 DNA is TGCAGTGCTAGACTAGCTGGAGGGGGCCTCTACAATGAGCAGTTCTTC.

This clonotype was seen only a few times. An end of the junction does not agree with germline; a read error may underlie this. CDR3 DNA: TGTGCTAGCAGTCCAGCCCCAGAGACAATCGGGGAGCTGTTTTTT. As protein: CASSPAPETIGELFF. This chain joins TRBV7-7 and TRBJ2-2; D is unresolved. Germline lookup yields CDR1 SSHAT and CDR2 FNYEAQ (reference sequence). The CDR3 consists of 15 residues.

This clonotype showed up many times. This chain links TRBV29-1 with TRBJ2-2; unclear D gene. Per germline, CDR1 SQVTM and CDR2 ANQGSEA. This CDR3 spans 12 amino acids. Trimming took off 5 bases at V and 7 bases at J, with 11 bases between the two ends. Here the CDR3 DNA reads TGCAGCGTTCAAGTTTTAAGCGGGGAGCTGTTTTTT. Amino acids: CSVQVLSGELFF.

This clonotype appeared many times. The rearrangement links TRBV12-3 or TRBV12-4 to TRBJ2-7; 8 bases are shared with TRBD1. Losses at the gene ends were 5 bases for V and 1 base for J; bases not matched to a gene: 7. The length of the CDR3 is 15 residues. The CDR3 DNA is TGTGCCAGCAGTCTTGCCGGACAGGGATCCTACGAGCAGTACTTC. Translated: CASSLAGQGSYEQYF.

Many counts were recorded for this clonotype. This chain joins TRBV6-1 and TRBJ2-2, with a weak D call TRBD1 (6 bases). The CDR3 loop spans 14 amino acids. Germline-derived CDR1 and CDR2 are MNHNS and SASEGT. V lost 6 bases, J lost 6 bases, and 14 bases lay in between. CDR3 nucleotides: TGTGCCAGCAGCCCGACAGGCTTAGCCGGGGAGCTGTTTTTT. Translating it yields CASSPTGLAGELFF.

This rearrangement joins TRBV6-1 to TRBJ2-7; 9 bases agree with TRBD1. This CDR3 comprises 15 residues. Germline loops: CDR1 MNHNS, CDR2 SASEGT. V shed 8 bases and J 3 bases; nucleotides not matched to a gene: 11. CDR3 residues: CASLPGQGVGYEQYF. The CDR3 DNA follows: TGTGCCAGCCTACCGGGACAGGGAGTTGGCTACGAGCAGTACTTC.

This clonotype was seen repeatedly, ten times or more. As DNA, the CDR3 is TGTGCCAGCAGCTTCCGGGTTGAAGAGACCCAGTACTTC. Amino acids: CASSFRVEETQYF. The rearrangement links TRBV7-2 to TRBJ2-5; the D is unclear. Trimming removed 3 bases at V and 3 bases at J, with 8 bases between. The CDR3 covers 13 residues. Per germline, CDR1 SGHTA and CDR2 FQGNSA.

This clonotype was counted at least ten times. The CDR3 DNA reads as TGTGCCAGCAGCTTAGGTATATCCGAGCAGTACTTC. Amino acid sequence: CASSLGISEQYF. The chain carries TRBV7-2 and TRBJ2-7; no clear D. Trimming stripped 1 base from V and 6 bases from J, with 7 bases between. Per the germline V gene, CDR1 is SGHTA and CDR2 is FQGNSA. There are 12 residues in the CDR3.

At least ten counts were recorded for this clonotype. This chain uses TRBV7-3 with TRBJ2-6, with TRBD1 as a possible D gene (5 bases). The germline V gene has CDR1 SGHTA and CDR2 FQGTGA. CDR3 size: 15 residues. The V end was cut by 4 bases, the J end by 2 bases, with 9 bases between. The CDR3 region has the DNA TGTGCCAGCAGCTACGAACAGGCTGGGGCCAACGTCCTGACTTTC. Translation gives CASSYEQAGANVLTF.

In its sample, this clonotype was seen many times. The chain has TRBV13 and TRBJ2-7; D call uncertain. The CDR3 spans 15 residues. Germline assignment: CDR1 PRHDT and CDR2 FYEKMQ (reference sequence). Trimming took off 1 base at V and 6 bases at J, with 16 bases between the two ends. For the CDR3, the DNA is TGTGCCAGCAGCTTAGCCCCCCAGGAACTTACCGAGCAGTACTTC. Protein sequence: CASSLAPQELTEQYF.

This clonotype was found a few times. This rearrangement joins TRBV14 to TRBJ2-1, with 9 nucleotides matching TRBD2. This CDR3 has 17 residues. The J segment lost 6 bases and the V segment lost 0 bases, leaving 9 bases of the junction unmatched. The germline gives CDR1 SGHDN, CDR2 FVKESK. Here the CDR3 DNA reads TGTGCCAGCAGCCAAGATCGTCTTAGCGGGGGCCGCAATGAGCAGTTCTTC. Translating gives CASSQDRLSGGRNEQFF.